This TCR beta chain was recorded in a study of response to subunit inactivated influenza vaccine. With respect to this clonotype: Its antigen remains unidentified.

Regarding the study as a whole: Few new T cells, the authors suggested, are recruited by each seasonal influenza vaccination.

From germline, CDR1 is SNHLY and CDR2 FYNNEI. CDR3 length: 14 amino acids. V trimming: 6 bases; J trimming: 2 bases; junction bases outside the gene matches: 4. MiXCR, applied by TCRdb to the RT-PCR reads, yields one record per CDR3 protein. The sample records 500,000 to 600,000 distinct CDR3 sequences, 16% being singletons. The sequence was obtained from a man aged 50-75 years who received an inactivated influenza vaccine. The V and J genes are TRBV2 and TRBJ2-3, with 8 nucleotides matching TRBD1. The sample was CD4+ T cells sorted from PBMCs, taken about 23 months after vaccination. The CDR3 nucleotides are TGTGCCAGCAGGAAGACAGGGGCCACAGATACGCAGTATTTT. Its translation is CASRKTGATDTQYF.